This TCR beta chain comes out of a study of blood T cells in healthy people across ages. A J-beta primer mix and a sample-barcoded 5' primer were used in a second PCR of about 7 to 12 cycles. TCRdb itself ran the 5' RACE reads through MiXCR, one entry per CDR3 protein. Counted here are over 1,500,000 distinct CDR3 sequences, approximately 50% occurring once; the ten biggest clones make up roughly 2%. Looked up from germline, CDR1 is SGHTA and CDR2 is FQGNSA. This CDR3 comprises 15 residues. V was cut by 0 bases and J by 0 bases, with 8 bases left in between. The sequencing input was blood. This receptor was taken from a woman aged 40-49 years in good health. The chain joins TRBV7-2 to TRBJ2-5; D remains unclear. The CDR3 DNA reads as TGTGCCAGCAGCTTAGCCCCGACCCACCAAGAGACCCAGTACTTC. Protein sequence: CASSLAPTHQETQYF.